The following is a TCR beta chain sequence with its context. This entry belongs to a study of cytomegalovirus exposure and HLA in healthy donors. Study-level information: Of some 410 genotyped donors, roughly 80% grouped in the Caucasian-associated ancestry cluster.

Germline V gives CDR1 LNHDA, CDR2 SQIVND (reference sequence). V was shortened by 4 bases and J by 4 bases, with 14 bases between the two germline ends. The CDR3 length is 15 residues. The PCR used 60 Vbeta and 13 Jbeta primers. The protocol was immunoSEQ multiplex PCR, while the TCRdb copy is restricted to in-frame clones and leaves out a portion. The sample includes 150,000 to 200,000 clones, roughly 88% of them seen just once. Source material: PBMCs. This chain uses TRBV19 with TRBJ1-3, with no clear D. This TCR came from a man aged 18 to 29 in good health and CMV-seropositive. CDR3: CASSTAGNIGNTIYF. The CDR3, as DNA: TGTGCCAGTAGTACGGCGGGGAATATAGGAAACACCATATATTTT.